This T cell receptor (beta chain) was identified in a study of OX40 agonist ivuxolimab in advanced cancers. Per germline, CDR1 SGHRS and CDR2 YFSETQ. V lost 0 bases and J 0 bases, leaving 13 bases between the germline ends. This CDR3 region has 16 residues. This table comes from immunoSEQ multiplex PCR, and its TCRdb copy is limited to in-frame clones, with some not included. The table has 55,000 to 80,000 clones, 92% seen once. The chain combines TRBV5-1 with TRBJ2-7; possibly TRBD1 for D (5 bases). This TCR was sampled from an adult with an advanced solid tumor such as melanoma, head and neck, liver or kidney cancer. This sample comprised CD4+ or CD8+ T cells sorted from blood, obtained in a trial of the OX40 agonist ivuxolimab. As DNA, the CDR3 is TGCGCCAGCAGCTTGGGAGCAGGGCTGGGCTCCTACGAGCAGTACTTC. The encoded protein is CASSLGAGLGSYEQYF.